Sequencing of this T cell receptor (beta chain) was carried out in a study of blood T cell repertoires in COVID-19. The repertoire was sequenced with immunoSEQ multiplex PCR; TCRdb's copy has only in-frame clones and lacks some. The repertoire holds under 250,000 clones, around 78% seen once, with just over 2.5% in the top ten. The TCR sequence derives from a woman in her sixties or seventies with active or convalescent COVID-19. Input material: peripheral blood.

The CDR3 DNA follows: TGTGCCAGCAGCCTGCGTACTAGCGGGGGGGCCTACGAGCAGTACTTC. Residues: CASSLRTSGGAYEQYF. This rearrangement joins TRBV3-1 (or the pseudogene TRBV3-2) to TRBJ2-7; TRBD2 matches at 13 bases. Germline V gene lookup returns CDR1 LGHDT and CDR2 YNNKEL (reference sequence). J gave up 2 bases and V 4 bases, and 5 bases lay outside the gene matches. This CDR3 spans 16 amino acids.